The source of this T cell receptor beta chain is a study of T cell responses to AZD1222 COVID-19 vaccine listed by TCRdb under 2021. At the level of the whole study: AZD1222 recipients with second doses at about 4 weeks or about 12 weeks were pooled, because spike-specific TCR depth and breadth did not differ between schedules. A total of 233 trial participants underwent TCR sequencing, of whom around 200 received two doses of AZD1222 and some 26 received two doses of the MenACWY control vaccine. Enrollment into the trials was organized by age into subgroups of 18-55, 56-69 and 70-plus years, and those subgroups contained about 160, 30 and 59 TCR-sequenced participants, respectively. Results and caveats for the whole study, not just this receptor: Participants were mostly white British, with more females than males. The authors suggested clonal diversity may have been underestimated. After two AZD1222 doses, both the breadth and the depth of spike-specific TCRs were significantly higher than at day 0 and than in MenACWY recipients. Because no samples from the day 14 peak response were available, repertoires could be characterized only after the peak T cell response. Conclusions about previously exposed vaccinees are limited because only six or seven AZD1222 recipients were SARS-CoV-2 seropositive at baseline. The 56-69-year group was small, and its depth increase did not reach significance, likely because of low power. Reportedly, close to half of the unique spike-specific TCRs recognized epitopes lying outside the regions that are mutated in the B.1.351 and B.1.1.7 variants. CD4 TCRs associated with the vaccine covered the entire spike protein, and the dominant responses were in regions 160-218 and 743-854.

The CDR3 holds 15 amino acids from the cysteine to the phenylalanine. The CDR3 DNA has 45 bases and is translated from base 1. Sequences MNHEY (CDR1) and SMNVEV (CDR2) are obtained from the germline V gene (reference sequence). The sample's time point, from its label and the paper: baseline before first vaccination. The vaccinee samples were drawn from two UK trials, COV001 and COV002, one of which was a single-blind randomized controlled phase 2/3 trial testing AZD1222 (ChAdOx1 nCoV-19) in healthy adults. Trial participant PBMC samples were collected at day 0 and day 28 after the second dose for TCRbeta chain sequencing. Note on this clone: No cognate antigen has been identified for it. Relative to the germline gene, one junction end is altered; a read error may explain this.

The CDR3 regions of human TCRbeta chains were subjected to immunosequencing. On the authors' methods: TCRs in the repertoires were compared against a reference library of SARS-CoV-2-specific TCRs that had been generated with the MIRA antigen-specificity platform. Breadth was defined as the fraction of unique TCRs that were SARS-CoV-2-associated. Depth was defined as the fraction of total T cells that were SARS-CoV-2-associated. Using the MIRA data, every spike-specific TCR was mapped to the spike region that the TCR reacted to and assigned to either a CD4 or a CD8 class. Log10-transformed breadth and depth values were compared by one-way ANOVA with Sidak's multiple comparisons tests. In TCRdb, the immuneACCESS table is reduced to in-frame sequences with V and J assigned. These tables do not hold every clone; where another copy was compared, an unresolved V gene accounts for under half, and the others remain unexplained. Clone size and V and J calls were adopted from that table, with D and trimming inferred from the DNA. The sample table records about 110,000 clones; around 90% of these occur just once. 5% to 5.5% of the sample lies in the top ten.

The rearranged segments are TRBV27 and TRBJ2-7, with TRBD1 identical over 10 junction bases. This TCR was recovered from an adult in good health. The sequences come from peripheral blood, collected on day 0 of AZD1222 vaccination. CDR3 sequence: CASSLMGQGSSEQYF. The nucleotide sequence reads TGTGCCAGCAGTCTCATGGGACAGGGGTCCTCCGAGCAGTACTTC.